Presented here are 30 T cell receptor beta chains from one specimen sequenced in a study of CD8+ T cells in alopecia areata. Sequencing templates came from extracted RNA that was reverse transcribed into cDNA. The assay was immunoSEQ multiplex PCR, and TCRdb's table has in-frame clones only and misses some. Observed are some 110,000 clones, no singletons, with the top ten taking around 20%. The sequencing input was lesional skin. The source of these receptors is a C3H/HeJ mouse with alopecia areata. The strain bears MHC haplotype H2-k.

This clone showed up just a few times. Gene and germline names: mouse. The CDR3 extends 4 residues past the end of the read, so its final part is completed from the germline J gene. This chain connects TRBV1 to TRBJ2-7, with D perhaps TRBD1 or TRBD2 (5 bases each). The CDR3 has 14 amino acids. CDR1 and CDR2 (germline): NSQYPW, LRSPGD (reference sequence). The CDR3 loop reads CTCSAEGEGNEQYF. The sequenced CDR3 bases are TGCACCTGCAGTGCAGAGGGGGAGGGAAAT.

As concerns this clone: The gene names here belong to mouse. The observed sequence ends 4 residues before the CDR3 terminus, with the missing tail filled in from the germline J gene. The chain uses TRBV31 and TRBJ1-4; 11 bases align to TRBD1. V lost 2 bases, J lost 5 bases, and 4 bases stayed unmatched. Germline lookup yields CDR1 GKSSPN and CDR2 SITVG. This CDR3 spans 15 amino acids. CDR3 amino acids: CAWSFRDRGNERLFF. The DNA read from the CDR3 is TGTGCCTGGAGTTTCCGGGACAGGGGGAACGAA.

Regarding this clone: The listed genes are named as in mouse. The CDR3 bases that were read are TGCACCTGCAGTCCCCGACTGGGGGAGCAAGAC. Its protein is CTCSPRLGEQD. The full CDR3 is CTCSPRLGEQDTQYF. The V and J genes are TRBV1 and TRBJ2-5, with TRBD2 identical over 9 bases. Sequencing ends 4 residues short of the CDR3 end; the germline J gene provides the rest. The CDR3 length is 15 residues. The J segment lost 3 bases and the V segment lost 5 bases, leaving 6 bases of the junction unmatched. The germline V gene has CDR1 NSQYPW and CDR2 LRSPGD (reference sequence).

This clone was recorded a few times. The listed genes are named as in mouse. The read comes to an end 4 residues before the CDR3 does, leaving the germline J gene to fill in the end. The chain has TRBV17 and TRBJ2-3; the match to TRBD1 covers 12 bases. The CDR3 contains 17 residues. CDR1 is MNHDT and CDR2 is YYDKIL in the germline V gene. Trimming removed 0 bases from V and 4 bases from J; junction bases left unmatched: 5. The CDR3: CASSREEGTGGTETLYF. CDR3 DNA (partial): TGTGCTAGCAGTAGAGAGGAAGGGACAGGGGGCACAGAA. Drawing the rest from reference TRBV17 and TRBJ2-3, the complete variable domain is DTTVKQNPRYKLARVGKPVNLICSQTMNHDTMYWYQKKPNQAPKLLLFYYDKILNREADTFEKFQSSRPNNSFCSLYIGSAGLEYSAMYLCASSREEGTGGTETLYFGSGTRLTVL.

This clone was seen only a few times. The gene names given are mouse names. The read falls 4 residues short of the CDR3 end, and the missing part is taken from the germline J gene. The gene calls are TRBV13-2 and TRBJ2-7; 10 bases fit TRBD2. The germline V gene has CDR1 NNHNN and CDR2 SYGAGS (reference sequence). After removal of 4 bases from V and 2 bases from J, the junction contained 6 bases not matched to a gene. The CDR3 length is 15 residues. The CDR3 bases that were read are TGTGCCAGCGGTCGCTGGGGGGGCGCGACCTAT. It translates to CASGRWGGATY. The CDR3, in full, reads CASGRWGGATYEQYF.

This clone was recorded at least ten times. Here the gene names and germline are mouse. The CDR3 region is CASSPRDRNTEVFF. The CDR3 DNA, read in part, is TGTGCCAGCAGTCCCCGGGACAGAAACACA. The chain has TRBV13-3 and TRBJ1-1; TRBD1 aligns across 7 bases. The CDR3 is cut off 4 residues early in the read; its end comes from the germline J gene. The CDR3 extends over 14 amino acids. The J segment lost 1 base and the V segment lost 4 bases, leaving 4 bases of the junction unmatched. Germline CDR1 and CDR2: NNHDY and SYVADS.

On this clone itself: The genes and germline here are from mouse. The read ends 4 residues early relative to the CDR3; the germline J gene fills the gap. J is TRBJ2-4 and V is TRBV19; a weak D match, TRBD2 (5 bases). The CDR3 spans 13 residues. The V gene's germline CDR1 is FNHDT and CDR2 SITEND (reference sequence). Between the trimmed V and J ends, which lost 5 bases and 3 bases, there was a span of 10 bases. Incomplete CDR3 DNA: TGTGCCAGCAGCCCCTGGGCGCAAAAC. This gives the protein CASSPWAQN. The CDR3 as a whole reads CASSPWAQNTLYF. The full variable domain, in which reference TRBV19 and TRBJ2-4 provide the parts outside the CDR3, is GGIITQTPKFLIGQEGQKLTLKCQQNFNHDTMYWYRQDSGKGLRLIYYSITENDLQKGDLSEGYDASREKKSSFSLTVTSAQKNEMAVFLCASSPWAQNTLYFGAGTRLSVL.

This clone has more than one count but fewer than ten. Mouse names are used for the genes. Read data end 4 residues before the CDR3 end; the end is taken from the germline J gene. This rearrangement joins TRBV13-3 to TRBJ2-3; 10 nucleotides match TRBD2. CDR1 is NNHDY and CDR2 is SYVADS in the germline V gene. The J segment lost 0 bases and the V segment lost 5 bases, leaving 9 bases of the junction unmatched. The CDR3 runs 17 residues. The CDR3 spells CASSLPGLGTSAETLYF. CDR3 DNA (partial): TGTGCCAGCAGCCTCCCGGGACTGGGGACTAGTGCAGAA.

Turning to this clone: The listed genes are named as in mouse. The CDR3 is cut off 4 residues early in the read; its end comes from the germline J gene. The chain combines TRBV16 with TRBJ1-4; a weak D match, TRBD1 (6 bases). Germline CDR1 is SGHSA and CDR2 is FRNQAP. The CDR3 spans 17 residues. V gave up 0 bases and J gave up 1 base, with 12 bases separating them. The sequenced part of the CDR3 DNA is TGTGCAAGCAGCTTAGAGCCTCGGGACAATTCCAACGAA. Translation: CASSLEPRDNSNE. The whole CDR3 protein is CASSLEPRDNSNERLFF.

As regards this clone: The listed genes are named as in mouse. The observed sequence ends 4 residues before the CDR3 terminus, with the missing tail filled in from the germline J gene. The J gene is TRBJ2-3, the V gene TRBV1, with 8 nucleotides matching TRBD2. The CDR3 spans 16 residues. Trimming removed 3 bases from V and 4 bases from J; junction bases left unmatched: 9. The germline gives CDR1 NSQYPW, CDR2 LRSPGD (reference sequence). The CDR3 here is CTCSAPRGGATETLYF. The CDR3 bases that were read are TGCACCTGCAGTGCTCCCCGGGGGGGCGCGACAGAA. Drawing the rest from reference TRBV1 and TRBJ2-3, the complete variable domain is VTLLEQNPRWRLVPRGQAVNLRCILKNSQYPWMSWYQQDLQKQLQWLFTLRSPGDKEVKSLPGADYLATRVTDTELRLQVANMSQGRTLYCTCSAPRGGATETLYFGSGTRLTVL.

This clone was counted a few times. Each gene name is a mouse one. With the read ending 4 residues before the CDR3 end, the germline J gene is used to fill in that end. This chain uses TRBV13-3 with TRBJ2-5, with D possibly TRBD1 on 6 matching bases. Germline V gene data show CDR1 as NNHDY and CDR2 as SYVADS. The V gene lost 3 bases and the J gene lost 2 bases, with 13 bases spanning the gap. This CDR3 contains 15 residues. CDR3 in amino acids: CASSGPAGAQDTQYF. The covered CDR3 bases are TGTGCCAGCAGTGGACCGGCAGGGGCCCAAGAC.

Note on this clone: Gene names are mouse gene names. The read terminates 4 residues before the CDR3 end, so the remaining end is supplied by the germline J gene. The rearrangement links TRBV14 to TRBJ1-4; D is perhaps TRBD1 (6 bases). The CDR3 sequence is 15 residues long. The ends were cut back, 5 bases at V and 0 bases at J, with 11 bases in the middle. Germline CDR1 reads SGHDT; CDR2 reads FRDEAV. The CDR3 DNA, read in part, is TGTGCCAGCAGCTCCGGGACAATTTCCAACGAA. Protein product: CASSSGTISNE. The entire CDR3 sequence reads CASSSGTISNERLFF.

The sample holds many counts of this clone. Genes and germline come from the mouse. The read terminates 4 residues before the CDR3 end, so the remaining end is supplied by the germline J gene. This rearrangement joins TRBV13-3 to TRBJ2-7, with D unresolved. Germline CDR1 and CDR2: NNHDY and SYVADS. This CDR3 has 12 amino acids. The sequenced CDR3 bases are TGTGCCAGCAGTGCTCAGATGTAT. It is translated as CASSAQMY. The full CDR3 sequence reads CASSAQMYEQYF.

As to this clone: Mouse gene names apply. The read terminates 4 residues before the CDR3 end, so the remaining end is supplied by the germline J gene. The chain joins TRBV12-2 to TRBJ2-4, with TRBD2 identical over 9 bases. Germline assignment: CDR1 SGHLS and CDR2 HYDKME. This CDR3 is 16 amino acids long. V shed 0 bases, J shed 0 bases, and the junction held 3 bases outside the gene matches. CDR3: CASSLDGGASQNTLYF. The CDR3 bases that were read are TGTGCCAGCTCTCTCGATGGGGGGGCGAGTCAAAAC. Variable domain in full (rest from reference TRBV12-2 and TRBJ2-4): NSGVVQSPRYIIKGKGERSILKCIPISGHLSVAWYQQTQGQELKFFIQHYDKMERDKGNLPSRFSVQQFDDYHSEMNMSALELEDSAVYFCASSLDGGASQNTLYFGAGTRLSVL.

This clone was detected only a few times. Mouse gene names and germline throughout. The read halts 4 residues ahead of the CDR3 end, with the missing end drawn from the germline J gene. The rearrangement links TRBV13-1 to TRBJ1-1; D ambiguous. V lost 0 bases and J 3 bases, leaving 9 bases between the germline ends. The CDR3 spans 14 residues. Germline V lookup: CDR1 NSHNY, CDR2 SYGAGN. Partial CDR3 DNA: TGTGCCAGCAGTGATGCAAGGGTTGACACA. Residues: CASSDARVDT. The entire CDR3 protein reads CASSDARVDTEVFF.

This clone was detected only a few times. At residue 13, the DNA translation does not agree with TCRdb's protein; the protein displayed here is the one encoded by the DNA. Germline and genes here are mouse. The read stops 3 residues short of the end of the CDR3; the missing end is completed from the germline J gene. The chain carries TRBV1 and TRBJ1-3, with TRBD1 identical over 8 bases. This CDR3 has 16 amino acids. CDR1 is NSQYPW and CDR2 is LRSPGD in the germline V gene (reference sequence). Unmatched junction bases numbered 7, after V lost 3 bases and J lost 3 bases. The part of the CDR3 DNA that was read is TGCACCTGCAGTGCCCTCTCCGACAGGGGTGGAAATACG. Translated, it gives CTCSALSDRGGNT. The whole CDR3 is CTCSALSDRGGNTLYF.

This clone was picked up a small number of times. Gene names denote mouse genes. The read gets to within 4 residues of the CDR3 end, and the germline J gene fills in the rest. The chain is built from TRBV31 and TRBJ2-2; D is undetermined. The CDR3 is 15 amino acids. From germline, CDR1 is GKSSPN and CDR2 SITVG. V gave up 0 bases and J gave up 0 bases, with 8 bases separating them. The DNA read from the CDR3 is TGTGCCTGGAGTCTAGAACAGCCAAACACCGGG. Its protein product is CAWSLEQPNTG. The whole CDR3 is CAWSLEQPNTGQLYF.

The sample holds a few counts of this clone. The gene names here belong to mouse. The observed sequence ends 4 residues before the CDR3 terminus, with the missing tail filled in from the germline J gene. This chain uses TRBV1 with TRBJ1-1, with D uncertain. Germline V gives CDR1 NSQYPW, CDR2 LRSPGD (reference sequence). Between the trimmed V and J ends, which lost 0 bases and 1 base, there was a span of 9 bases. The CDR3 has 15 amino acids. CDR3 DNA (partial): TGCACCTGCAGTGCAGACTGGGCAGAAAACACA. Protein product: CTCSADWAENT. The full CDR3 sequence reads CTCSADWAENTEVFF.

Only a few counts were recorded for this clone. Mouse gene names apply. Read sequence stops 4 residues before the CDR3 end, and the germline J gene provides the missing end. The chain joins TRBV13-1 to TRBJ1-2; D remains unclear. The CDR3 has 14 amino acids. V was shortened by 3 bases and J by 0 bases, with 9 bases between the two germline ends. CDR1 and CDR2 (germline): NSHNY, SYGAGN. The CDR3 DNA, read in part, is TGTGCCAGCAGTGGTGCGACACCAAACTCC. This encodes CASSGATPNS. The whole CDR3 protein reads CASSGATPNSDYTF.

About this clone: Gene names follow the mouse nomenclature. The read terminates 4 residues ahead of where the CDR3 ends, so the germline J gene completes it. The chain carries TRBV17 and TRBJ2-2; D is unclear. Trimming pared 0 bases from V and 3 bases from J, leaving 5 bases between. CDR3 length equals 14 residues. Looked up from germline, CDR1 is MNHDT and CDR2 is YYDKIL. CDR3 protein: CASSRDEDTGQLYF. The part of the CDR3 DNA that was read is TGTGCTAGCAGTAGAGATGAGGACACCGGG. The full variable domain, in which reference TRBV17 and TRBJ2-2 provide the parts outside the CDR3, is DTTVKQNPRYKLARVGKPVNLICSQTMNHDTMYWYQKKPNQAPKLLLFYYDKILNREADTFEKFQSSRPNNSFCSLYIGSAGLEYSAMYLCASSRDEDTGQLYFGEGSKLTVL.

A word on this clone: Gene names follow the mouse nomenclature. The read gets to within 4 residues of the CDR3 end, and the germline J gene fills in the rest. The V and J genes are TRBV13-1 and TRBJ2-7; tentatively, D is TRBD1 (6 bases). Germline values: CDR1 NSHNY, CDR2 SYGAGN. The CDR3 has 14 residues. The ends were cut back, 3 bases at V and 3 bases at J, with 13 bases in the middle. CDR3 DNA, as far as it was read: TGTGCCAGCAGTGGTGCACGGACAGTCTAT. Protein sequence: CASSGARTVY. The CDR3 in its entirety is CASSGARTVYEQYF.

In this sample, this clone turned up a few times. Gene labels here are mouse ones. The DNA ends 4 residues before the CDR3 does, and the rest of the CDR3 is filled in from the germline J gene. The chain joins TRBV13-3 to TRBJ2-1, with TRBD1 identical over 10 bases. Germline V gives CDR1 NNHDY, CDR2 SYVADS. CDR3 length: 16 amino acids. CDR3 in amino acids: CASSDMGQGKEAEQFF. The covered CDR3 bases are TGTGCCAGCAGTGATATGGGACAGGGGAAGGAGGCT.

A few counts support this clone. Mouse germline and gene names are used. Read coverage stops 4 residues before the CDR3 terminus; the germline J gene supplies the remainder. This chain connects TRBV17 to TRBJ2-1; possible D gene TRBD1, 6 bases. This CDR3 has 17 residues. With 0 bases removed from V and 0 bases from J, the gap between germline ends came to 12 bases. From germline, CDR1 is MNHDT and CDR2 YYDKIL. The CDR3 bases that were read are TGTGCTAGCAGTAGAGAGGCCGGGACATATAACTATGCT. Translation gives CASSREAGTYNYA. The whole CDR3 sequence is CASSREAGTYNYAEQFF. Using reference TRBV17 and TRBJ2-1 for the parts outside the CDR3, the full variable domain is DTTVKQNPRYKLARVGKPVNLICSQTMNHDTMYWYQKKPNQAPKLLLFYYDKILNREADTFEKFQSSRPNNSFCSLYIGSAGLEYSAMYLCASSREAGTYNYAEQFFGPGTRLTVL.

Only a few counts were recorded for this clone. Gene names and germline refer to mouse. The CDR3 extends 4 residues past the end of the read, so its final part is completed from the germline J gene. The chain is built from TRBV16 and TRBJ2-5; the match to TRBD2 covers 11 bases. Germline CDR1 SGHSA, CDR2 FRNQAP. V lost 5 bases, J lost 0 bases, and 4 bases stayed unmatched. This CDR3 is built from 16 residues. The CDR3 sequence is CASSLGTGGNQDTQYF. Partial CDR3 DNA: TGTGCAAGCAGCCTCGGGACTGGGGGTAACCAAGAC. Based on the CDR3 plus reference TRBV16 and TRBJ2-5, the full variable domain is NAGVIQTPRHKVTGKGQEATLWCEPISGHSAVFWYRQTIVQGLEFLTYFRNQAPIDDSGMPKERFSAQMPNQSHSTLKIQSTQPQDSAVYLCASSLGTGGNQDTQYFGPGTRLLVL.

Worth noting for this clone: Mouse gene names and germline throughout. With the read ending 4 residues before the CDR3 end, the germline J gene is used to fill in that end. This chain connects TRBV19 to TRBJ1-4, with D perhaps TRBD1 (6 bases). The length of the CDR3 is 15 residues. V was cut by 0 bases and J by 4 bases, with 10 bases left in between. The germline gives CDR1 FNHDT, CDR2 SITEND (reference sequence). CDR3 amino acids: CASSIGTAFNERLFF. CDR3 DNA (partial): TGTGCCAGCAGTATAGGGACAGCCTTCAACGAA.

Concerning this clone itself: Gene names are mouse gene names. The CDR3 end is not reached by the read, which stops 4 residues before it; the germline J gene fills it in. The V call is TRBV12-1, the J call TRBJ1-2, with 10 bases aligning to TRBD1. Germline loops: CDR1 SGHSN, CDR2 HYEKVE. The V and J ends lost 2 bases and 2 bases, in that order; junction bases with no gene match: 1. The CDR3 is 14 residues long. CDR3 DNA, as far as it was read: TGTGCCAGCTCTCCGACAGGGGGCAACTCC. It encodes CASSPTGGNS. The complete CDR3 protein is CASSPTGGNSDYTF.

As to this clone: Genes here carry mouse names. Read data end 4 residues before the CDR3 end; the end is taken from the germline J gene. This chain links TRBV13-3 with TRBJ2-4; D uncertain. Germline CDR1 and CDR2: NNHDY and SYVADS. CDR3 size: 16 residues. V was pared by 2 bases and J by 2 bases, with 15 bases between. CDR3 DNA, as far as it was read: TGTGCCAGCAGTGAGCCCAGGAGAGAGACTCAAAAC. Its protein is CASSEPRRETQN. The complete CDR3 reads CASSEPRRETQNTLYF.

Turning to this clone: Mouse gene names and germline throughout. The missing CDR3 end, 4 residues past where the read stops, is filled in from the germline J gene. The chain employs TRBV19 and TRBJ2-7, with D possibly being TRBD1 (6 bases). The CDR3 consists of 15 residues. Trimming removed 4 bases from V and 0 bases from J, with 14 bases in between. From germline, CDR1 is FNHDT and CDR2 SITEND (reference sequence). CDR3 protein: CASSPRQESSYEQYF. The covered CDR3 bases are TGTGCCAGCAGTCCCAGACAGGAAAGCTCCTAT.

This clone was seen many times. The protein recorded in TCRdb does not match the translated DNA at residue 12; the protein presented here comes from translating the DNA. Gene names are mouse gene names. The observed sequence ends 3 residues before the CDR3 terminus, with the missing tail filled in from the germline J gene. This chain joins TRBV19 and TRBJ1-3; 10 nucleotides align to TRBD1. V was clipped by 2 bases and J by 3 bases; unmatched bases: 2. This CDR3 has 15 residues. CDR1 is FNHDT, CDR2 SITEND, per germline (reference sequence). The CDR3 bases that were read are TGTGCCAGCAGTATCTGGGACAGGGGTGGAAATACG. Protein: CASSIWDRGGNT. The complete CDR3 protein is CASSIWDRGGNTLYF. Drawing the rest from reference TRBV19 and TRBJ1-3, the complete variable domain is GGIITQTPKFLIGQEGQKLTLKCQQNFNHDTMYWYRQDSGKGLRLIYYSITENDLQKGDLSEGYDASREKKSSFSLTVTSAQKNEMAVFLCASSIWDRGGNTLYFGEGSRLIVV.

Ten or more counts support this clone. Gene and germline names: mouse. The read ends 4 residues early relative to the CDR3; the germline J gene fills the gap. The gene calls are TRBV1 and TRBJ2-4; D is unresolved. CDR3 length: 14 residues. Germline V gives CDR1 NSQYPW, CDR2 LRSPGD (reference sequence). Trimming stripped 3 bases from V and 0 bases from J, with 7 bases between. The chain's CDR3 is CTCSAPTSQNTLYF. The sequenced CDR3 bases are TGCACCTGCAGTGCCCCGACAAGTCAAAAC.